The next 9 T cell receptor beta chains were all read from a single sample in a study of Ad26.COV2.S vaccination and SARS-CoV-2 variants. Sequenced by immunoSEQ multiplex PCR; TCRdb stores in-frame clones only, minus some. The sample records under 150,000 clones, just over 85% being singletons. The material was peripheral blood, obtained after recovery from COVID-19. Receptor source: a human donor who had recovered from COVID-19.

The chain has TRBV5-7 and TRBJ1-1; D gene ambiguous. TRBV5-7 is an open reading frame whose function is uncertain. This CDR3 is built from 12 residues. Trimming stripped 2 bases from V and 3 bases from J, with 5 bases between. CDR3 nucleotides: TGTGCCAGCAGCTTAACGGACACTGAAGCTTTCTTT. Translating gives CASSLTDTEAFF.

The chain links TRBV9 to TRBJ2-5, with 9 bases that match TRBD1. V was pared by 3 bases and J by 5 bases, with 5 bases of the junction left unmatched. CDR3 length: 14 residues. CDR1 is SGDLS, CDR2 YYNGEE, per germline. CDR3 coding DNA: TGTGCCAGCAGCGACGGGACAGGGCCGGAGACCCAGTACTTC. Its protein product is CASSDGTGPETQYF.

This chain connects TRBV11-2 to TRBJ2-3; no firm D call. This CDR3 region has 13 residues. The V gene lost 7 bases and the J gene lost 4 bases, with 12 bases spanning the gap. In germline, CDR1 is SGHAT, CDR2 FQNNGV. The CDR3 coding sequence is TGTGCCAGCATGGCGACAACCTCAGATACGCAGTATTTT. As protein: CASMATTSDTQYF.

The J gene is TRBJ1-2, the V gene TRBV6-6; possibly TRBD1 for D (5 bases). This CDR3 has 13 residues. The germline CDR1 and CDR2 sequences are MNHNY and SVGAGI (reference sequence). Deletions cut 4 bases from V and 6 bases from J, with 12 bases between. CDR3 protein: CASSSWTGDGYTF. The CDR3 DNA reads TGTGCCAGCAGTTCCTGGACGGGGGATGGCTACACCTTC.

This clone was observed once. The rearrangement uses TRBV5-5 and TRBJ1-3; possibly TRBD1 for D (5 bases). CDR3 size: 16 residues. Trimming stripped 4 bases from V and 7 bases from J, with 21 bases between. The germline V gene encodes CDR1 SGHKS and CDR2 YYEKEE (reference sequence). The CDR3 sequence: CASSPLGGGLSNTIYF. The CDR3 nucleotides read TGTGCCAGCAGCCCCCTTGGGGGGGGTTTATCGAACACCATATATTTT.

The chain recombines TRBV28 with TRBJ1-2; TRBD1 agrees at 7 bases. Germline CDR1 is MDHEN and CDR2 is SYDVKM. Trimming took 7 bases from V and 0 from J; bases not matched to a gene: 8. CDR3 length equals 15 residues. CDR3 loop: CASKGRGPSNYGYTF. CDR3 DNA sequence: TGTGCCAGCAAGGGGAGGGGGCCGTCTAACTATGGCTACACCTTC.

The chain joins TRBV6-5 to TRBJ1-1; TRBD1 might be the D (5 bases). The CDR3 totals 15 residues. Germline values: CDR1 MNHEY, CDR2 SVGAGI. V lost 4 bases and J lost 0, with 12 bases in between. The CDR3 coding sequence is TGTGCCAGCAGTTCTCCCAGGGCCCTGAACACTGAAGCTTTCTTT. Protein: CASSSPRALNTEAFF.

The chain recombines TRBV18 with TRBJ1-2; 10 nucleotides line up with TRBD1. From germline, CDR1 is KGHSH and CDR2 LQKENI. V shed 5 bases and J 7 bases; nucleotides not matched to a gene: 10. CDR3 size: 15 residues. CDR3 nucleotide sequence: TGTGCCAGCTCAGGGGGACAGGGGAGAAGTACTGGCTACACCTTC. Its protein is CASSGGQGRSTGYTF.

The chain couples TRBV19 to TRBJ1-2; perhaps TRBD1 as D (5 bases). The CDR3 is 14 amino acids. Germline CDR1 is LNHDA and CDR2 is SQIVND (reference sequence). Trimming stripped 5 bases from V and 5 bases from J, with 15 bases between. CDR3 sequence (DNA): TGTGCCAGTAGTGTGACAACGGGGGAGTATGGCTACACCTTC. Its protein is CASSVTTGEYGYTF.